This entry describes one T cell receptor beta chain. The antigen is undetermined. Primers for the PCR totalled 60 Vbeta and 13 Jbeta. This table comes from immunoSEQ multiplex PCR, and its TCRdb copy is limited to in-frame clones, with some not included. The sample consists of 200,000 or so clones, about 75% of them appearing once. The record originates from a study of cytomegalovirus exposure and HLA in healthy donors. Whole-study context: A preliminary data release comprised 80 million to 95 million unique TCRs obtained from HLA-typed donors. The study placed over 65% of its 398 genotyped donors in the Caucasian-associated ancestry cluster.

The study's findings and limits: In vitro work confirmed that a few CMV-associated chains recognize CMV antigens. An analysis done earlier found most TCR beta V segments productive about 90% or about 30% of the time.

Trimming removed 3 bases from V and 7 bases from J; junction bases left unmatched: 7. The CDR3 runs to 16 residues. The germline V gene encodes CDR1 KGHSH and CDR2 LQKENI. The rearrangement joins TRBV18 to TRBJ2-1; 12 bases map to TRBD1. The sample taken for sequencing was PBMCs. The TCR comes from a man in his late teens or twenties in good health and CMV-seronegative. The CDR3 is CASSPPGQGALNEQFF. For the CDR3, the DNA is TGTGCCAGCTCACCTCCGGGACAGGGGGCTCTGAATGAGCAGTTCTTC. The variable domain in full, completed from reference TRBV18 and TRBJ2-1, reads NAGVMQNPRHLVRRRGQEARLRCSPMKGHSHVYWYRQLPEEGLKFMVYLQKENIIDESGMPKERFSAEFPKEGPSILRIQQVVRGDSAAYFCASSPPGQGALNEQFFGPGTRLTVL.